This passage covers 26 T cell receptor beta chains from one sample sequenced in a study of shared clonotypes between healthy human individuals. The method was immunoSEQ multiplex PCR; TCRdb's version includes in-frame clones alone and lacks a portion of them. This table has some 500,000 clones, roughly three quarters appearing once. What was sequenced was PBMCs. The receptors were sampled from a woman aged 40 to 50 in good health. Some clones in this sample may be carry-over from other donors' samples.

CDR3 coding DNA: TGTGCCAGCAGCTTTATTCGGGTTGCGGTAGGGAATGAAAAACTGTTTTTT. This codes for CASSFIRVAVGNEKLFF. The chain combines TRBV7-8 with TRBJ1-4; D gene uncertain. V was clipped by 3 bases and J by 5 bases, with 19 bases between them. Germline CDR1 reads SGHVS; CDR2 reads FQNEAQ. CDR3 size: 17 residues.

This clone was counted only a few times. This chain connects TRBV19 to TRBJ1-5, with 7 bases fitting TRBD1. The length of the CDR3 is 19 residues. V was pared by 4 bases and J by 4 bases, with 19 bases of the junction left unmatched. The germline V gene has CDR1 LNHDA and CDR2 SQIVND (reference sequence). The DNA for the CDR3 is TGTGCCAGTAGTACGGGACAGAAAGGTTTGATTAGTGTAAATCAGCCCCAGCATTTT. The encoded protein is CASSTGQKGLISVNQPQHF.

The V call is TRBV13, the J call TRBJ1-2, with no clear D. Per germline, CDR1 PRHDT and CDR2 FYEKMQ (reference sequence). The CDR3 runs to 14 residues. With 1 base removed from V and 3 bases from J, the gap between germline ends came to 9 bases. The CDR3 protein is CASSLVGNYYGYTF. The CDR3 nucleotides read TGTGCCAGCAGCTTAGTTGGGAATTACTATGGCTACACCTTC.

The chain recombines TRBV7-2 with TRBJ2-1; D remains ambiguous. V was cut by 1 base and J by 0 bases, with 13 bases left in between. Germline V gene lookup returns CDR1 SGHTA and CDR2 FQGNSA. This CDR3 spans 17 amino acids. CDR3 protein: CASSLVQNPYSYNEQFF. The CDR3 DNA reads as TGTGCCAGCAGCTTAGTTCAGAATCCCTACTCCTACAATGAGCAGTTCTTC.

The chain uses TRBV5-1 and TRBJ2-3; 14 nucleotides agree with TRBD2. J was trimmed by 2 bases and V by 7 bases; bases with no gene match: 9. CDR1 and CDR2 from the germline V gene are SGHRS and YFSETQ. This CDR3 spans 17 amino acids. The CDR3 DNA sequence: TGCGCCAGCCAAAGACGACTAGCGGGAGGGTTCACAGATACGCAGTATTTT. Residues: CASQRRLAGGFTDTQYF. The full variable domain, completed using reference TRBV5-1 and TRBJ2-3, is KAGVTQTPRYLIKTRGQQVTLSCSPISGHRSVSWYQQTPGQGLQFLFEYFSETQRNKGNFPGRFSGRQFSNSRSEMNVSTLELGDSALYLCASQRRLAGGFTDTQYFGPGTRLTVL.

The rearrangement links TRBV6-5 to TRBJ2-7, with a weak D call TRBD2 (5 bases). The CDR3 consists of 16 residues. The ends were cut back, 2 bases at V and 3 bases at J, with 17 bases in the middle. Looked up from germline, CDR1 is MNHEY and CDR2 is SVGAGI. The CDR3 sequence is CASSYGRRGGDYEQYF. In DNA, the CDR3 is TGTGCCAGCAGTTACGGCCGGAGAGGAGGAGACTACGAGCAGTACTTC.

The J gene is TRBJ2-5, the V gene TRBV28; 10 bases agree with TRBD2. This CDR3 is built from 15 residues. V lost 6 bases to trimming and J lost 1 base; unmatched junction nucleotides: 5. The germline CDR1 and CDR2 sequences are MDHEN and SYDVKM. CDR3 sequence reads: CASRGTSAGQETQYF. The CDR3 DNA sequence: TGTGCCAGCAGGGGGACTAGCGCAGGCCAAGAGACCCAGTACTTC.

The chain is built from TRBV6-6 and TRBJ2-5; D is undetermined. Germline CDR1 MNHNY, CDR2 SVGAGI (reference sequence). V was pared by 2 bases and J by 0 bases, with 7 bases between. The CDR3 loop spans 14 amino acids. CDR3 coding DNA: TGTGCCAGCAGTTACCTGCGGAACCAAGAGACCCAGTACTTC. This encodes CASSYLRNQETQYF.

The DNA for the CDR3 is TGTGCCAGCAGCCCAGGTCCCCAGGTCGGGGAGCTGTTTTTT. Amino acid sequence: CASSPGPQVGELFF. This sequence joins TRBV5-6 and TRBJ2-2; D gene ambiguous. The CDR3 runs 14 residues. CDR1 is SGHDT and CDR2 is YYEEEE in the germline V gene. Trimming stripped 4 bases from V and 7 bases from J, with 14 bases between.

The chain uses TRBV6-6 and TRBJ2-7, with 8 bases matching TRBD1. CDR1 is MNHNY and CDR2 is SVGAGI in the germline V gene (reference sequence). The CDR3 has 15 amino acids. V shed 2 bases, J shed 2 bases, and the junction held 5 bases outside the gene matches. The CDR3 here is CASSYADRVTYEQYF. DNA of the CDR3: TGTGCCAGCAGTTACGCGGACAGGGTCACCTACGAGCAGTACTTC.

This clone was seen many times. The chain recombines TRBV2 with TRBJ2-5, with 7 bases matching TRBD2. The CDR3 has 14 residues. Germline V gene lookup returns CDR1 SNHLY and CDR2 FYNNEI. V shed 6 bases, J shed 0 bases, and the junction held 4 bases outside the gene matches. CDR3: CASSRTSDQETQYF. The CDR3 DNA reads TGTGCCAGCAGCCGCACTAGCGACCAAGAGACCCAGTACTTC.

This clone was seen at least ten times. This CDR3 is also generated by other DNA sequences in the sample. This chain links TRBV6-5 with TRBJ1-4; a possible D gene is TRBD1 (5 bases). CDR3 length: 15 residues. The V end was cut by 0 bases, the J end by 3 bases, with 8 bases between. CDR1 and CDR2 (germline): MNHEY, SVGAGI. CDR3 amino acids: CASSYSGGSNEKLFF. The CDR3 nucleotides are TGTGCCAGCAGTTACTCGGGGGGATCTAATGAAAAACTGTTTTTT.

In its sample, this clone was seen once. The V gene is TRBV19, the J gene TRBJ2-5; weak D call: TRBD2 (6 bases). The J call may be wrong; the DNA end is better matched by TRBJ2-7. The CDR3 is made up of 13 amino acids. Germline CDR1 and CDR2: LNHDA and SQIVND (reference sequence). CDR3 nucleotides: TGTGCCAGTAGGGAGGGATTCTCCTACGAGCAGTACTTC. Encoded protein: CASREGFSYEQYF.

A remark on this clone: One end of the junction does not line up with germline, which may come from a read error. The CDR3 protein is CASSQDGGTGANVLTF. The CDR3 region has the DNA TGCGCCAGCAGCCAAGATGGGGGGACAGGGGCCAACGTCCTGACTTTC. The J gene is TRBJ2-6, the V gene TRBV7-2, with D perhaps TRBD1 or TRBD2 (6 bases each). Germline lookup yields CDR1 SGHTA and CDR2 FQGNSA. This CDR3 region has 16 residues.

The CDR3: CASSIAGISGANVLTF. The CDR3 DNA reads as TGTGCCAGTAGTATAGCGGGAATATCTGGGGCCAACGTCCTGACTTTC. The V and J genes are TRBV19 and TRBJ2-6; perhaps TRBD2 as D (5 bases). The germline V and J ends were trimmed by 1 base and 1 base, with 8 bases remaining between them. Germline CDR1 reads LNHDA; CDR2 reads SQIVND (reference sequence). The CDR3 is 16 amino acids.

With regard to this clone: This may arise from a read error, as a much more abundant clone is one base away. The chain links TRBV1 to TRBJ2-5; the table's D call TRBD2 went unverified against the DNA. TRBV1 is reported as a pseudogene. The CDR3 is 14 residues long. The CDR3 sequence is CTPSSGSGGETQYF. The CDR3 DNA reads TGCACTCCTTCTAGCGGGAGCGGGGGAGAGACCCAGTACTTC.

This chain uses TRBV5-4 with TRBJ2-1, with 8 bases identical to TRBD1. The CDR3 is made up of 16 amino acids. V trimming: 2 bases; J trimming: 8 bases; junction bases outside the gene matches: 12. Germline V CDR1 and CDR2: SGHNT, YYREEE (reference sequence). CDR3 loop: CASSFNQGAMVDEQFF. CDR3 in DNA: TGTGCCAGCAGCTTTAATCAGGGGGCAATGGTGGATGAGCAGTTCTTC.

This chain connects TRBV2 to TRBJ1-4, with TRBD1 as a possible D gene (6 bases). The germline V gene has CDR1 SNHLY and CDR2 FYNNEI. The CDR3 is 13 residues long. Trimming removed 4 bases at V and 6 bases at J, with 9 bases between. CDR3 sequence (DNA): TGTGCCAGCAGTGGACAGGTGTATGAAAAACTGTTTTTT. Amino acid sequence: CASSGQVYEKLFF.

The V and J genes are TRBV29-1 and TRBJ1-1, with D possibly TRBD1 on 6 matching bases. The CDR3 extends over 15 amino acids. The germline CDR1 and CDR2 sequences are SQVTM and ANQGSEA. V was cut by 2 bases and J by 6 bases, with 19 bases left in between. The CDR3 reads CSVERGMREGAEAFF. CDR3 bases: TGCAGCGTTGAAAGAGGAATGAGGGAGGGGGCTGAAGCTTTCTTT.

This chain joins TRBV6-1 and TRBJ2-7; TRBD1 aligns across 8 bases. The CDR3 length is 15 residues. V lost 6 bases, J lost 3 bases, and 10 bases stayed unmatched. Germline V gives CDR1 MNHNS, CDR2 SASEGT. Here the CDR3 DNA reads TGTGCCAGCAGGGCTCCGGGACAGGCCTACTACGAGCAGTACTTC. This translates into CASRAPGQAYYEQYF.

This clone came up once. The chain recombines TRBV2 with TRBJ2-1; possible D gene TRBD2, 6 bases. Germline CDR1 SNHLY, CDR2 FYNNEI. The CDR3 is 12 amino acids. V was trimmed by 4 bases and J by 9 bases, leaving 10 bases between them. Written as DNA, the CDR3 is TGTGCCAGCAGTGGGGACTTAGGTGAGCAGTTCTTC. Protein: CASSGDLGEQFF.

This clone was seen repeatedly, ten times or more. The gene calls are TRBV30 and TRBJ2-7, with a possible D match to TRBD2 (6 bases). The V and J ends lost 2 bases and 3 bases respectively, with 14 bases between them. The CDR3 extends over 14 amino acids. Per germline, CDR1 GTSNPN and CDR2 SVGIG (reference sequence). The CDR3 region has the DNA TGTGCCTGGAGTTGGACCCCGGGGGTCTACGAGCAGTACTTC. Amino acids: CAWSWTPGVYEQYF.

The rearrangement uses TRBV2 and TRBJ2-1; 9 bases are shared with TRBD2. Germline assignment: CDR1 SNHLY and CDR2 FYNNEI. The trim removed 3 bases at V and 4 bases at J, leaving 7 bases unmatched. The CDR3 is made up of 16 amino acids. In DNA form, the CDR3 reads TGTGCCAGCAGTGAGACCTTAGCGGGAGCGTACAATGAGCAGTTCTTC. Residues: CASSETLAGAYNEQFF.

The genes are TRBV27 and TRBJ1-2; D is uncertain. Germline CDR1 and CDR2: MNHEY and SMNVEV (reference sequence). This CDR3 is 17 amino acids long. The V end lost 3 bases, the J end lost 7 bases, and 24 bases lay between the germline ends. The CDR3 reads CASSFMPLGRAKGGYTF. The CDR3 region has the DNA TGTGCCAGCAGTTTTATGCCCCTGGGTCGTGCGAAAGGTGGCTACACCTTC.

CDR3 nucleotide sequence: TGCGCCAGCAGCCAAGCGACCGGGACCCACAATGAGCAGTTCTTC. Protein sequence: CASSQATGTHNEQFF. The rearrangement joins TRBV4-3 to TRBJ2-1, with D possibly being TRBD1 or TRBD2 (5 bases each). This CDR3 has 15 amino acids. The V end lost 1 base, the J end lost 5 bases, and 12 bases lay between the germline ends. The germline gives CDR1 LGHNA, CDR2 YSLEER.

V gene TRBV6-5 combines with J gene TRBJ2-2, with D unclear. The length of the CDR3 is 13 residues. Germline CDR1 reads MNHEY; CDR2 reads SVGAGI. V lost 7 bases to trimming and J lost 1 base, with 7 bases between them. The CDR3, as DNA: TGTGCCAGCATTAAGGGGAACACCGGGGAGCTGTTTTTT. Translation: CASIKGNTGELFF.